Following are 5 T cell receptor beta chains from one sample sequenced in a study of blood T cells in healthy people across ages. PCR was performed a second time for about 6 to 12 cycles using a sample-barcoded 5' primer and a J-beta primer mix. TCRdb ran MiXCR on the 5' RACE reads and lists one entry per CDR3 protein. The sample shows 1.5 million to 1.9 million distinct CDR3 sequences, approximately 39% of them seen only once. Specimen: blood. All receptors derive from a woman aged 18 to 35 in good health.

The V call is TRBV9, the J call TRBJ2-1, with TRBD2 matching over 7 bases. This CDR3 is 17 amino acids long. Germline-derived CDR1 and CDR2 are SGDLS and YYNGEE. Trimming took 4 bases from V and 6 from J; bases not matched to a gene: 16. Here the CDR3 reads CASSPGGWTGLGNEQFF. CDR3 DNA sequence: TGTGCCAGCAGCCCCGGGGGGTGGACGGGTCTTGGCAATGAGCAGTTCTTC.

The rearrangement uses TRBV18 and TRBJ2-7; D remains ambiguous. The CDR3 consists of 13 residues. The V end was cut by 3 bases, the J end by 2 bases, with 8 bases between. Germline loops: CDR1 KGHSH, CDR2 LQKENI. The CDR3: CASSPTAPYEQYF. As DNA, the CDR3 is TGTGCCAGCTCACCCACGGCACCCTACGAGCAGTACTTC.

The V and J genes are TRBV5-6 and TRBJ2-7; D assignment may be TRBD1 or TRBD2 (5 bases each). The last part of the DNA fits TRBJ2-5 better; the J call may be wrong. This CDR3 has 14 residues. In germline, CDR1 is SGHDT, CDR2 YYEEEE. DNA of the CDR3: TGTGCCAGCAGCTTGCGAGGGGTGGTGGAGACCCAGTACTTC. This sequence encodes CASSLRGVVETQYF.

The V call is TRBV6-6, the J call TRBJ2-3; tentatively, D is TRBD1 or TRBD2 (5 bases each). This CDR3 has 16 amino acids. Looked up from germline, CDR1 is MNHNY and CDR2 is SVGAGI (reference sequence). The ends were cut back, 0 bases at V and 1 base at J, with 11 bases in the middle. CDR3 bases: TGTGCCAGCAGTTACTCGATAGGGGACGGCACAGATACGCAGTATTTT. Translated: CASSYSIGDGTDTQYF.

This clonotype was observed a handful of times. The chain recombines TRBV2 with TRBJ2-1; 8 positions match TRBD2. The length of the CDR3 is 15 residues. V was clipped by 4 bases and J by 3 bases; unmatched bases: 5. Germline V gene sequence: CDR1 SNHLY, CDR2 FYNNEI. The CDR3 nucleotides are TGTGCCAGCAGTGTCCGGGGGGGGATCTACAATGAGCAGTTCTTC. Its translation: CASSVRGGIYNEQFF.